Here is one TCR beta chain with its context. Its antigen is currently unknown. The sample belongs to a study of graft-versus-host responses after intestinal transplantation. In the study overall: Each of the recipients got a multivisceral, liver-intestinal, or isolated intestinal transplant. For two to four years after anti-thymocyte globulin induction, all recipients took tacrolimus and steroids.

Produced via immunoSEQ multiplex PCR; TCRdb's table is partial and in-frame only. The sample carries 55,000 to 75,000 clones, nearly 85% recorded once. With 0 bases clipped from V and 3 bases from J, the junction kept 6 bases outside the gene matches. The V gene's germline CDR1 is SGHRS and CDR2 YFSETQ. The CDR3 is 16 amino acids. Overall study findings and caveats: Marrow from the recipient contained GvH clones, some of which had appeared first in ileum or blood. The presence of high graft-versus-host to host-versus-graft clonal ratios in allografts characterized patients with graft-donor T cell macrochimerism.

The TCR sequence derives from a human donor who was the organ donor for an intestinal transplant. This rearrangement joins TRBV5-1 to TRBJ2-3, with 8 bases matching TRBD2. The material was unstimulated CD4+ T cells sorted from spleen or lymph node cells, obtained before transplant. CDR3 loop: CASSLAGGDPTDTQYF. For the CDR3, the DNA is TGCGCCAGCAGCTTGGCCGGGGGGGACCCAACAGATACGCAGTATTTT.